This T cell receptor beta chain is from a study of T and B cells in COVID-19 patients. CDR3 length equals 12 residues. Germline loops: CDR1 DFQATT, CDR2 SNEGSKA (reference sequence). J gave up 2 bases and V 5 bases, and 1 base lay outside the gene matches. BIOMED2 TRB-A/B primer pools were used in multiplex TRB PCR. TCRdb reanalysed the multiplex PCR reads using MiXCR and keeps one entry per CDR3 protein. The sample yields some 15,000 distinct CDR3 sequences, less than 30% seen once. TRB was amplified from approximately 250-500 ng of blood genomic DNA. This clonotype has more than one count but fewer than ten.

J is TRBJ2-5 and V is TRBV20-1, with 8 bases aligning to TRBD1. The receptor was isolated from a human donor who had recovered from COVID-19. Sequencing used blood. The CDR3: CSARQGQETQYF. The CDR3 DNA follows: TGCAGTGCTCGACAGGGGCAAGAGACCCAGTACTTC.